This T cell receptor beta chain was sequenced during a study of neurological immune-mediated disorders. TCRdb reprocessed the 5' RACE reads with MiXCR, giving one entry per CDR3 protein. The data show some 60,000 distinct CDR3 sequences, more than 8% seen once. This sample's time point: longitudinal time-point 2. This clonotype was recorded at least ten times. Germline V gives CDR1 SGHTA, CDR2 FQGTGA. Trimming cost V 5 bases and J 5 bases, with 4 bases left between them. The CDR3 totals 11 residues. Sequenced material: PBMCs. V and J are TRBV7-3 and TRBJ2-1; no clear D. The clonotype comes from a young man in good health. The CDR3, as DNA: TGTGCCAGCAGCCACAACAATGAGCAGTTCTTC. As protein: CASSHNNEQFF.